This TCR beta chain stems from a study of blood T cell repertoires in COVID-19. The wider study: Some COVID-19 samples were acute and others convalescent; all came from the United States, Italy and Spain. T cells, B-cell-depleted T cells, or PBMCs provided the cDNA or gDNA that served as material.

Per germline, CDR1 SEHNR and CDR2 FQNEAQ (reference sequence). The CDR3 consists of 15 residues. V was pared by 2 bases and J by 4 bases, with 7 bases of the junction left unmatched. Authors' analysis steps: Amplification of reference gene primers provided the estimated nucleated cell counts. Profiled with immunoSEQ multiplex PCR; TCRdb holds only in-frame clones, not every one. The V and J calls and clone size were taken over from that table, and D and trimming were inferred from the DNA. Here the sample spans 96,000 or so clones, roughly 90% being singletons. The sequence was obtained from a man aged 60 to 69 with acute or convalescent COVID-19. The sequencing input was peripheral blood. This chain joins TRBV7-9 and TRBJ1-2; TRBD1 agrees at 7 bases. The CDR3 loop is CASSLTTGDPYGYTF. The CDR3 bases are TGTGCCAGCAGCTTAACCACAGGGGACCCCTATGGCTACACCTTC.